These 21 T cell receptor beta chains were all obtained from the same sample, sequenced in a study of graft-versus-host responses after intestinal transplantation (dated by TCRdb to the early 2020s). The library came from the immunoSEQ multiplex PCR assay. The immuneACCESS repertoire file appears here via TCRdb, limited to in-frame rearrangements. These files lack a portion of the clones; in checked studies, under half of the deficit traces to unresolved V genes, and the cause of the others is not known. This sample holds 75,000 to 100,000 clones; less than 90% were observed only once. The top ten hold about a sixth of the sample. According to the study, the label for this sample's time point signals: cells obtained before transplantation from donor or recipient. Their antigens remain unidentified. The sample was unstimulated CD8+ T cells sorted from spleen or lymph node cells, taken before intestinal transplant. These receptors all stem from a human donor who received an intestinal transplant.

This chain joins TRBV6-1 and TRBJ1-2, with D tentatively TRBD1 (6 bases). The CDR3 has 13 amino acids. Per the germline V gene, CDR1 is MNHNS and CDR2 is SASEGT. Deletions cut 6 bases from V and 7 bases from J, with 15 bases between. CDR3 nucleotide sequence: TGTGCCAGCAGAGCAGGGGAGGTGAGTGGCTACACCTTC. It specifies CASRAGEVSGYTF.

The chain uses TRBV29-1 and TRBJ2-7; tentatively, D is TRBD2 (6 bases). The CDR3 runs 13 residues. Germline assignment: CDR1 SQVTM and CDR2 ANQGSEA. Trimming removed 6 bases at V and 0 bases at J, with 12 bases between. CDR3 nucleotides: TGCAGCGTCGGGGGATCCAGCTCCTACGAGCAGTACTTC. It translates to CSVGGSSSYEQYF.

This chain joins TRBV15 and TRBJ2-3, with D tentatively TRBD2 (6 bases). The V gene's germline CDR1 is LNHNV and CDR2 YYDKDF (reference sequence). The CDR3 is made up of 16 amino acids. V was trimmed by 0 bases and J by 1 base, leaving 11 bases between them. CDR3 loop: CATSRDRGGGTDTQYF. The CDR3 DNA reads as TGTGCCACCAGCAGAGATCGGGGCGGGGGCACAGATACGCAGTATTTT.

V gene TRBV28 combines with J gene TRBJ2-7; D remains unclear. CDR3 length: 15 residues. The V and J ends lost 1 base and 2 bases respectively, with 12 bases between them. Germline V gene lookup returns CDR1 MDHEN and CDR2 SYDVKM. CDR3 DNA: TGTGCCAGCAGTTTATCGGCCGCAGGACCCTACGAGCAGTACTTC. Amino acid sequence: CASSLSAAGPYEQYF.

This chain joins TRBV29-1 and TRBJ2-1, with 8 bases fitting TRBD1. This CDR3 region has 15 residues. Unmatched junction bases numbered 13, after V lost 6 bases and J lost 6 bases. Germline V lookup: CDR1 SQVTM, CDR2 ANQGSEA. The CDR3 region is CSVPQRDRTLNEQFF. CDR3 nucleotide sequence: TGCAGCGTCCCCCAACGGGACAGGACACTCAATGAGCAGTTCTTC.

The chain couples TRBV2 to TRBJ1-2; weak D call: TRBD1 (5 bases). This CDR3 has 13 residues. Trimming removed 8 bases from V and 2 bases from J, with 12 bases in between. Germline assignment: CDR1 SNHLY and CDR2 FYNNEI. The CDR3 loop reads CASVGGENYGYTF. The CDR3 DNA reads as TGTGCCAGCGTGGGGGGGGAGAACTATGGCTACACCTTC.

This clone was recorded once. The chain is built from TRBV30 and TRBJ2-1; 9 bases agree with TRBD2. V was clipped by 3 bases and J by 5 bases; unmatched bases: 11. Germline loops: CDR1 GTSNPN, CDR2 SVGIG (reference sequence). The CDR3 loop spans 16 amino acids. The CDR3 protein is CAWSVGVAGVDNEQFF. CDR3 DNA: TGTGCCTGGAGCGTGGGGGTAGCGGGAGTTGACAATGAGCAGTTCTTC.

This clone was seen only once. The chain carries TRBV4-2 and TRBJ2-1; no definite D call. The CDR3 is made up of 16 amino acids. Germline V gene lookup returns CDR1 LGHNA and CDR2 YNFKEQ. V gave up 5 bases and J gave up 0 bases, with 14 bases separating them. The CDR3 reads CASSLYTVSSYNEQFF. In nucleotides, the CDR3 is TGTGCCAGCAGCTTGTATACGGTTAGCTCCTACAATGAGCAGTTCTTC.

The chain couples TRBV10-2 to TRBJ2-3; D remains unclear. The V gene's germline CDR1 is WSHSY and CDR2 SAAADI. This CDR3 spans 16 amino acids. V shed 4 bases and J shed 2 bases, with 16 bases lying between them. The chain's CDR3 is CASSGPLARTTDTQYF. CDR3 bases: TGCGCCAGCAGTGGCCCGCTCGCAAGAACCACAGATACGCAGTATTTT.

The chain uses TRBV7-9 and TRBJ2-2; D gene ambiguous. This CDR3 contains 16 residues. CDR1 and CDR2 from the germline V gene are SEHNR and FQNEAQ (reference sequence). Trimming pared 4 bases from V and 5 bases from J, leaving 17 bases between. DNA of the CDR3: TGTGCCAGCAGCTCCTTCCTCACCACCCTAACCGGGGAGCTGTTTTTT. Protein product: CASSSFLTTLTGELFF.

The chain couples TRBV6-4 to TRBJ2-3; 8 bases are shared with TRBD1. The V gene's germline CDR1 is MRHNA and CDR2 SNTAGT. The V gene end was trimmed by 0 bases and the J gene end by 1 base; junction bases not matched to a gene: 3. CDR3 length: 16 amino acids. CDR3 sequence: CASSDSTTGGTDTQYF. DNA for the CDR3: TGTGCCAGCAGTGACTCGACGACAGGGGGCACAGATACGCAGTATTTT.

This clone was found a few times. The chain uses TRBV15 and TRBJ2-2, with TRBD2 as a possible D gene (6 bases). Trimming took 3 bases from V and 3 from J, leaving 11 bases between them. Looked up from germline, CDR1 is LNHNV and CDR2 is YYDKDF (reference sequence). This CDR3 contains 15 residues. In nucleotides, the CDR3 is TGTGCCACCAGCAGCGGGGACTCCTACACCGGGGAGCTGTTTTTT. This sequence encodes CATSSGDSYTGELFF.

The chain employs TRBV2 and TRBJ2-3; 7 positions match TRBD2. CDR1 and CDR2 (germline): SNHLY, FYNNEI. The CDR3 runs to 15 residues. Losses at the gene ends were 4 bases for V and 4 bases for J; bases not matched to a gene: 8. Here the CDR3 DNA reads TGTGCCAGCAGTGTTGTCGGGGGGAGGGCAGATACGCAGTATTTT. Its translation is CASSVVGGRADTQYF.

The V and J genes are TRBV4-1 and TRBJ2-7, with D tentatively TRBD2 (5 bases). V lost 1 base and J 1 base, leaving 5 bases between the germline ends. The CDR3 loop spans 13 amino acids. Germline V gene sequence: CDR1 MGHRA, CDR2 YSYEKL. The CDR3 region is CASSQGGSYEQYF. CDR3 nucleotide sequence: TGCGCCAGCAGCCAAGGCGGGTCCTACGAGCAGTACTTC.

The J gene is TRBJ2-1, the V gene TRBV11-3, with D uncertain. The CDR3 consists of 13 residues. CDR1 and CDR2 from the germline V gene are SGHNT and YENEEA. Between the trimmed V and J ends, which lost 4 bases and 4 bases, there was a span of 8 bases. The CDR3 is CASSSGQYNEQFF. CDR3 DNA sequence: TGTGCCAGCAGCTCTGGCCAGTACAATGAGCAGTTCTTC. The full variable domain, in which reference TRBV11-3 and TRBJ2-1 provide the parts outside the CDR3, is EAGVVQSPRYKIIEKKQPVAFWCNPISGHNTLYWYLQNLGQGPELLIRYENEEAVDDSQLPKDRFSAERLKGVDSTLKIQPAELGDSAVYLCASSSGQYNEQFFGPGTRLTVL.

This clone occurred once. CDR3 in amino acids: CASSLSGAGNYNEQFF. The CDR3, as DNA: TGTGCCAGCAGCTTGTCAGGGGCGGGAAACTACAATGAGCAGTTCTTC. The chain links TRBV5-4 to TRBJ2-1; TRBD1 or TRBD2 may be the D gene (6 bases each). In germline, CDR1 is SGHNT, CDR2 YYREEE (reference sequence). The CDR3 length is 16 residues. Trimming left V 1 base short and J 3 bases short, with 14 bases between.

The genes are TRBV10-2 and TRBJ1-5; no clear D gene. The V gene's germline CDR1 is WSHSY and CDR2 SAAADI. The CDR3 is 14 residues long. Trimming stripped 2 bases from V and 2 bases from J, with 7 bases between. CDR3 residues: CASSEGWGNQPQHF. The CDR3, as DNA: TGCGCCAGCAGTGAGGGATGGGGCAATCAGCCCCAGCATTTT.

The rearrangement links TRBV5-4 to TRBJ2-6; maybe TRBD2 (6 bases). V was shortened by 3 bases and J by 0 bases, with 10 bases between the two germline ends. This CDR3 is 16 amino acids long. Germline V gene lookup returns CDR1 SGHNT and CDR2 YYREEE (reference sequence). The CDR3 DNA reads as TGTGCCAGCAGCTGGGAGGAGGGCTCTGGGGCCAACGTCCTGACTTTC. This encodes CASSWEEGSGANVLTF.

The chain couples TRBV5-6 to TRBJ2-7; tentative D call: TRBD2 (6 bases). Trimming took off 3 bases at V and 0 bases at J, with 10 bases between the two ends. This CDR3 spans 14 amino acids. Germline CDR1 reads SGHDT; CDR2 reads YYEEEE. The CDR3 protein is CASSSDYFSYEQYF. The DNA of the CDR3 is TGTGCCAGCAGCTCGGACTACTTCTCCTACGAGCAGTACTTC.

The chain has TRBV27 and TRBJ1-1, with 7 nucleotides matching TRBD1. Trimming took 2 bases from V and 6 from J; bases not matched to a gene: 6. The germline V gene encodes CDR1 MNHEY and CDR2 SMNVEV (reference sequence). CDR3 length: 14 amino acids. CDR3 loop: CASSLPGQTSEAFF. The DNA for the CDR3 is TGTGCCAGCAGTTTACCGGGACAGACATCTGAAGCTTTCTTT.

V and J are TRBV27 and TRBJ2-3, with 14 nucleotides matching TRBD2. The CDR3 totals 17 residues. The V and J ends lost 6 bases and 4 bases, in that order; junction bases with no gene match: 9. CDR1 MNHEY and CDR2 SMNVEV come from the germline V gene (reference sequence). The CDR3: CASSTGTSGSTADTQYF. The CDR3 DNA follows: TGTGCCAGCAGCACCGGGACTAGCGGGAGTACGGCAGATACGCAGTATTTT.